Below, 9 T cell receptor beta chains from the same sample are listed, as sequenced in a study of blood T cell repertoires in COVID-19. Method: immunoSEQ multiplex PCR; TCRdb's copy keeps in-frame clones and lacks some. The data show about 130,000 clones, approximately 90% seen once. The specimen was peripheral blood. Every receptor here comes from a man aged 50 or older with acute or convalescent COVID-19.

This clone occurred a few times. This chain joins TRBV6-6 and TRBJ2-7; D is unclear. This CDR3 has 11 residues. Trimming took off 7 bases at V and 1 base at J, with 5 bases between the two ends. The germline V gene has CDR1 MNHNY and CDR2 SVGAGI (reference sequence). The DNA for the CDR3 is TGTGCCAGCAAACAGTCCTACGAGCAGTACTTC. Residues: CASKQSYEQYF.

This chain links TRBV5-6 with TRBJ2-3; D may be TRBD1 (6 bases). This CDR3 is built from 14 residues. Trimming removed 3 bases from V and 5 bases from J, with 13 bases in between. Germline loops: CDR1 SGHDT, CDR2 YYEEEE. The CDR3 here is CASSSPDSGDTQYF. For the CDR3, the DNA is TGTGCCAGCAGCTCCCCGGACAGTGGAGATACGCAGTATTTT.

The chain recombines TRBV24-1 with TRBJ2-5; D may be TRBD2 (6 bases). V gave up 0 bases and J gave up 4 bases, with 11 bases separating them. This CDR3 is 15 amino acids long. CDR1 is KGHDR and CDR2 is SFDVKD in the germline V gene. CDR3 coding DNA: TGTGCCACCAGTGATTTGCAGGGAGGAAGAGAGACCCAGTACTTC. Protein sequence: CATSDLQGGRETQYF.

This clone was observed once. CDR3: CASSEIIQETQYF. In nucleotides, the CDR3 is TGTGCCAGCAGCGAGATAATACAAGAGACCCAGTACTTC. The chain carries TRBV2 and TRBJ2-5, with unresolved D. Germline V lookup: CDR1 SNHLY, CDR2 FYNNEI. The CDR3 sequence is 13 residues long. V was trimmed by 6 bases and J by 2 bases, leaving 10 bases between them. Variable domain in full (rest from reference TRBV2 and TRBJ2-5): EPEVTQTPSHQVTQMGQEVILRCVPISNHLYFYWYRQILGQKVEFLVSFYNNEISEKSEIFDDQFSVERPDGSNFTLKIRSTKLEDSAMYFCASSEIIQETQYFGPGTRLLVL.

The chain has TRBV5-1 and TRBJ1-2; 8 bases align to TRBD1. There are 17 residues in the CDR3. V lost 0 bases to trimming and J lost 6 bases; unmatched junction nucleotides: 13. From germline, CDR1 is SGHRS and CDR2 YFSETQ. CDR3 nucleotides: TGCGCCAGCAGCTTGGACACGGGGACAGGCCATCGGGATGGCTACACCTTC. This codes for CASSLDTGTGHRDGYTF.

The J gene is TRBJ1-1, the V gene TRBV7-2, with D possibly matching TRBD1 (6 bases). Germline V gene data show CDR1 as SGHTA and CDR2 as FQGNSA. V lost 6 bases to trimming and J lost 6 bases, with 17 bases between them. The CDR3 totals 14 residues. For the CDR3, the DNA is TGTGCCAGCAGGTCGGGGGGGCAGGGACCTGAAGCTTTCTTT. Protein: CASRSGGQGPEAFF.

This rearrangement joins TRBV27 to TRBJ2-7; D is unresolved. The CDR3 extends over 13 amino acids. Germline V gene lookup returns CDR1 MNHEY and CDR2 SMNVEV (reference sequence). With 8 bases removed from V and 0 bases from J, the gap between germline ends came to 11 bases. The CDR3: CASRSESSYEQYF. CDR3 bases: TGTGCCAGCCGGAGTGAGAGCTCCTACGAGCAGTACTTC.

This clone was found once. The V call is TRBV30, the J call TRBJ1-5; D is possibly TRBD1 (5 bases). The CDR3 covers 16 residues. Trimming cost V 2 bases and J 0 bases, with 14 bases left between them. CDR1 GTSNPN and CDR2 SVGIG come from the germline V gene (reference sequence). For the CDR3, the DNA is TGTGCCTGGAGTCTCGGGGGGAGTGGTAGCAATCAGCCCCAGCATTTT. It codes for CAWSLGGSGSNQPQHF.

The chain combines TRBV6-5 with TRBJ1-5; TRBD1 agrees at 8 bases. The germline V gene has CDR1 MNHEY and CDR2 SVGAGI. With V trimmed by 5 bases and J by 5 bases, 2 bases remained unmatched. CDR3 length equals 13 residues. CDR3: CASSPTGDQPQHF. DNA for the CDR3: TGTGCCAGCAGTCCGACAGGGGATCAGCCCCAGCATTTT.